A selection of T cell receptor beta chains follows, all from one sample in a study of identical twins. TCRdb redid the calling of the 5' RACE reads with MiXCR, one entry per CDR3 protein. The sample has more than 1.5 million distinct CDR3 sequences; about 32% are singletons. Sequenced sample: cord blood. Receptors originate from a newborn girl in good health. CDR3s include the opening cysteine and the closing phenylalanine or tryptophan. Fields, in order: V gene, clone size, D gene, J gene, CDR3 protein, CDR3 DNA. A D gene is named only where the DNA matches it firmly. Clone size is given for some rows only: seen once, a few or many times, or a class if the clone is expanded.

V gene: TRBV7-9
clone size: -
D gene: -
J gene: TRBJ2-7
CDR3 protein: CASSSEQFYEQYF
CDR3 DNA: TGTGCCAGCAGCTCAGAACAGTTCTACGAGCAGTACTTC

V gene: TRBV7-2
clone size: -
D gene: -
J gene: TRBJ2-4
CDR3 protein: CASSPTSDKNIQYF
CDR3 DNA: TGTGCCAGCAGCCCCACTAGTGACAAAAACATTCAGTACTTC

V gene: TRBV5-1
clone size: few
D gene: -
J gene: TRBJ1-2
CDR3 protein: CASRRGAYGYTF
CDR3 DNA: TGCGCCAGCAGGAGGGGGGCCTATGGCTACACCTTC

V gene: TRBV2
clone size: -
D gene: TRBD2
J gene: TRBJ2-3
CDR3 protein: CASLSGLAADTQYF
CDR3 DNA: TGTGCCAGCTTATCGGGACTAGCGGCAGATACGCAGTATTTT

V gene: TRBV12-3/TRBV12-4
clone size: -
D gene: TRBD2
J gene: TRBJ2-1
CDR3 protein: CASSLKRGGREQFF
CDR3 DNA: TGTGCCAGCAGTCTGAAGCGGGGGGGAAGAGAGCAGTTCTTC

V gene: TRBV11-2
clone size: -
D gene: -
J gene: TRBJ2-7
CDR3 protein: CASSRPGRRDNEQYF
CDR3 DNA: TGTGCCAGCAGTCGACCGGGACGTCGCGACAATGAGCAGTACTTC

V gene: TRBV6-5
clone size: -
D gene: -
J gene: TRBJ2-3
CDR3 protein: CASSHSGQLDTQYF
CDR3 DNA: TGTGCCAGCAGTCACTCGGGACAACTGGATACGCAGTATTTT

V gene: TRBV4-1
clone size: few
D gene: TRBD1
J gene: TRBJ1-5
CDR3 protein: CASSQDVTGGNQPQHF
CDR3 DNA: TGCGCCAGCAGCCAAGATGTTACAGGGGGCAATCAGCCCCAGCATTTT

V gene: TRBV2
clone size: -
D gene: -
J gene: TRBJ2-4
CDR3 protein: CASRRIGYAKNIQYF
CDR3 DNA: TGTGCCAGCAGACGGATCGGGTATGCCAAAAACATTCAGTACTTC

V gene: TRBV20-1
clone size: -
D gene: TRBD1
J gene: TRBJ2-7
CDR3 protein: CSARGQTLSYEQYF
CDR3 DNA: TGCAGTGCTAGGGGACAGACCCTCTCCTACGAGCAGTACTTC

V gene: TRBV7-7
clone size: many
D gene: -
J gene: TRBJ1-2
CDR3 protein: CASSIGGGYTF
CDR3 DNA: TGTGCCAGCAGCATAGGAGGCGGCTACACCTTC

V gene: TRBV6-1
clone size: many
D gene: -
J gene: TRBJ2-3
CDR3 protein: CASTRGGGTDTQYF
CDR3 DNA: TGTGCCAGCACCCGAGGCGGGGGCACAGATACGCAGTATTTT

V gene: TRBV10-3
clone size: -
D gene: TRBD1
J gene: TRBJ2-1
CDR3 protein: CAISARSTGVGAEQFF
CDR3 DNA: TGTGCCATCAGTGCCCGATCGACAGGGGTAGGAGCTGAGCAGTTCTTC

V gene: TRBV21-1
clone size: -
D gene: -
J gene: TRBJ1-6
CDR3 protein: CASSKRRSPLHF
CDR3 DNA: TGTGCCAGCAGCAAAAGGAGGTCACCCCTCCACTTT

V gene: TRBV7-2
clone size: -
D gene: -
J gene: TRBJ2-1
CDR3 protein: CASAGQFF
CDR3 DNA: TGTGCCAGCGCCGGGCAGTTCTTC

V gene: TRBV6-6
clone size: few
D gene: -
J gene: TRBJ1-2
CDR3 protein: CASSYKTGANYGYTF
CDR3 DNA: TGTGCCAGCAGTTACAAGACAGGAGCTAACTATGGCTACACCTTC

V gene: TRBV3-1
clone size: few
D gene: -
J gene: TRBJ2-1
CDR3 protein: CASSQEELVYNEQFF
CDR3 DNA: TGTGCCAGCAGCCAAGAGGAGCTAGTTTACAATGAGCAGTTCTTC

V gene: TRBV7-2
clone size: -
D gene: -
J gene: TRBJ2-3
CDR3 protein: CASSLATWGTDTQYF
CDR3 DNA: TGTGCCAGCAGCTTAGCGACTTGGGGCACAGATACGCAGTATTTT

V gene: TRBV5-1
clone size: many
D gene: -
J gene: TRBJ1-5
CDR3 protein: CASSSGGTNQPQHF
CDR3 DNA: TGCGCCAGCAGCTCGGGGGGAACCAATCAGCCCCAGCATTTT

V gene: TRBV7-9
clone size: -
D gene: TRBD2
J gene: TRBJ2-7
CDR3 protein: CASSLASLAEPSYEQYF
CDR3 DNA: TGTGCCAGCAGCTTAGCCTCCCTAGCGGAACCCTCCTACGAGCAGTACTTC

V gene: TRBV11-2
clone size: -
D gene: -
J gene: TRBJ2-7
CDR3 protein: CASSVTGLLSSYNEQYF
CDR3 DNA: TGTGCCAGCAGCGTTACGGGACTCCTAAGCTCCTACAATGAGCAGTACTTC

V gene: TRBV14
clone size: -
D gene: TRBD2
J gene: TRBJ2-7
CDR3 protein: CASSRYSGSDEQYF
CDR3 DNA: TGTGCCAGCAGCCGTTATAGCGGGAGTGATGAGCAGTACTTC

V gene: TRBV28
clone size: -
D gene: -
J gene: TRBJ2-2
CDR3 protein: CASSSRQPGELFF
CDR3 DNA: TGTGCCAGCAGTTCACGACAACCCGGGGAGCTGTTTTTT

V gene: TRBV7-9
clone size: -
D gene: -
J gene: TRBJ2-1
CDR3 protein: CASSSRGARRNEQFF
CDR3 DNA: TGTGCCAGCAGCTCAAGGGGGGCACGTCGGAATGAGCAGTTCTTC

V gene: TRBV20-1
clone size: -
D gene: -
J gene: TRBJ1-2
CDR3 protein: CSAPPAEGGYGYTF
CDR3 DNA: TGCAGTGCTCCTCCCGCGGAGGGAGGGTATGGCTACACCTTC

V gene: TRBV3-1
clone size: few
D gene: TRBD2
J gene: TRBJ2-3
CDR3 protein: CASSLTSGGAPSTDTQYF
CDR3 DNA: TGTGCCAGCAGCCTGACTAGCGGGGGGGCCCCTAGCACAGATACGCAGTATTTT

V gene: TRBV6-6
clone size: -
D gene: -
J gene: TRBJ2-7
CDR3 protein: CASSYSLWREQYF
CDR3 DNA: TGTGCCAGCAGTTACTCTCTATGGCGCGAGCAGTACTTC

V gene: TRBV7-2
clone size: -
D gene: -
J gene: TRBJ2-4
CDR3 protein: CASSLARARGDIQYF
CDR3 DNA: TGTGCCAGCAGCTTAGCGAGGGCCCGGGGTGACATTCAGTACTTC